The clone carrying this T cell receptor beta chain has only one observation. As yet, its antigen is unknown. TCRdb's copy holds only in-frame clones and misses some; the assay was immunoSEQ multiplex PCR. In the table there are about 170,000 clones, 90% to 97% of which are singletons. These data belong to a study of cytomegalovirus exposure and HLA in healthy donors. Germline-derived CDR1 and CDR2 are SGHDT and YYEEEE. V was cut by 1 base and J by 0 bases, with 11 bases left in between. The CDR3 contains 16 residues. Notes on the study in general: The majority of TCR sequences were rare, yet some public TCRs appeared in many donors.

This chain uses TRBV5-6 with TRBJ1-5, with D tentatively TRBD1 (6 bases). Sequenced sample: PBMCs. The origin of this receptor is a woman younger than 35 in good health and CMV-seronegative. The CDR3 sequence: CASSLRGGYSNQPQHF. The CDR3 DNA reads as TGTGCCAGCAGCTTGAGGGGGGGTTATAGCAATCAGCCCCAGCATTTT. Together with reference TRBV5-6 and TRBJ1-5, the CDR3 gives the full variable domain: DAGVTQSPTHLIKTRGQQVTLRCSPKSGHDTVSWYQQALGQGPQFIFQYYEEEERQRGNFPDRFSGHQFPNYSSELNVNALLLGDSALYLCASSLRGGYSNQPQHFGDGTRLSIL.